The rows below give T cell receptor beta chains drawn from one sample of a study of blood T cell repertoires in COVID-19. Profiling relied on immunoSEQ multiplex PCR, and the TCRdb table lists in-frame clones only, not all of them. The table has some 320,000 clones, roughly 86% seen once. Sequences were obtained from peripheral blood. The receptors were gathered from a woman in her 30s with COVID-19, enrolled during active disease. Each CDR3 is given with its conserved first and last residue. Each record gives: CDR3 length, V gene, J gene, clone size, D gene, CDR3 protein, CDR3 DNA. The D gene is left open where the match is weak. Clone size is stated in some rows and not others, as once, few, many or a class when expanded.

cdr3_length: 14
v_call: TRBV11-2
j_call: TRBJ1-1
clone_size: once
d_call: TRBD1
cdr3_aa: CASSHTGTGTEAFF
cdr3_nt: TGTGCCAGCAGCCACACAGGGACAGGCACTGAAGCTTTCTTT

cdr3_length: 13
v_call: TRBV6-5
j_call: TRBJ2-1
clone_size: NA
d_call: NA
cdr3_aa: CASITQVNNEQFF
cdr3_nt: TGTGCCAGCATCACACAGGTAAACAATGAGCAGTTCTTC

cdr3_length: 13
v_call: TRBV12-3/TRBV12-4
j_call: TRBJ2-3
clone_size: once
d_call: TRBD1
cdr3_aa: CASSKGAPDTQYF
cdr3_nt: TGTGCCAGCAGTAAGGGGGCTCCAGATACGCAGTATTTT

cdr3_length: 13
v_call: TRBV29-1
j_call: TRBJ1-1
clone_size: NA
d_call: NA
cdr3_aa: CSVDGAGAPEAFF
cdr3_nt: TGCAGCGTTGATGGGGCAGGGGCGCCCGAAGCTTTCTTT

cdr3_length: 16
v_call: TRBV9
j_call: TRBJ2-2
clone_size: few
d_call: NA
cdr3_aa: CASSPRGASGTGELFF
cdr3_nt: TGTGCCAGCAGCCCACGGGGGGCAAGCGGGACCGGGGAGCTGTTTTTT

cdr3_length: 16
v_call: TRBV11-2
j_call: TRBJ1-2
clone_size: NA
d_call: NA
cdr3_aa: CASSLNFRDTLYGYTF
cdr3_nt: TGTGCCAGCAGCTTAAACTTCCGGGACACTCTCTATGGCTACACCTTC

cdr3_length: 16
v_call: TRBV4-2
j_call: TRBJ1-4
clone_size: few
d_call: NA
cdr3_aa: CASSQAYRATNEKLFF
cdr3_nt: TGTGCCAGCAGCCAAGCCTATCGGGCAACTAATGAAAAACTGTTTTTT

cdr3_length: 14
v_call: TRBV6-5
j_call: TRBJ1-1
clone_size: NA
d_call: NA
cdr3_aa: CASTQAGSLAEAFF
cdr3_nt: TGTGCCAGCACCCAGGCAGGGTCTCTTGCTGAAGCTTTCTTT

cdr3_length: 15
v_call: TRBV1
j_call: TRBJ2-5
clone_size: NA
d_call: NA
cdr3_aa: CTSSATGGHQETQYF
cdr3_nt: TGCACCAGCAGCGCCACGGGGGGCCACCAAGAGACCCAGTACTTC

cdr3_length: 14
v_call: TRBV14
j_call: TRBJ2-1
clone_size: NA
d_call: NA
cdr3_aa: CASSQGTAYNEQFF
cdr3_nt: TGTGCCAGCAGCCAAGGGACAGCCTACAATGAGCAGTTCTTC

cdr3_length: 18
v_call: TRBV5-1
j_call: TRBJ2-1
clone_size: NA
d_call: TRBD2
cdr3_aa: CASSLGWSGANSYNEQFF
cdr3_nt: TGCGCCAGCAGCTTGGGATGGAGCGGGGCCAACTCCTACAATGAGCAGTTCTTC

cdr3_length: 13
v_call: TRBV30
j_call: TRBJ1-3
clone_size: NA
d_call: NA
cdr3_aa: CAWSDGQGNTIYF
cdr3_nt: TGTGCCTGGAGTGATGGACAGGGAAACACCATATATTTT

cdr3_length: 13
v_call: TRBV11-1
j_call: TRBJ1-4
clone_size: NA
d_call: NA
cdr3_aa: CASSLRRDEKLFF
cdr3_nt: TGTGCCAGCAGCTTACGGAGGGACGAAAAACTGTTTTTT

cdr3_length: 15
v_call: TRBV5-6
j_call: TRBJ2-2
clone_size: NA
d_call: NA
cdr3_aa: CASSLRVTNTGELFF
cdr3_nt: TGTGCCAGCAGCCTCAGGGTAACGAACACCGGGGAGCTGTTTTTT

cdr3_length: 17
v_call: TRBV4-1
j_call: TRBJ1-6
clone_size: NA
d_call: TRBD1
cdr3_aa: CASSQEGTGGIGSPLHF
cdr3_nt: TGCGCCAGCAGCCAAGAGGGGACAGGCGGCATTGGTTCACCCCTCCACTTT

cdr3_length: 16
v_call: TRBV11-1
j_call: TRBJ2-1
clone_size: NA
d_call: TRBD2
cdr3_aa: CASSLAGALSYNEQFF
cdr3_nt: TGTGCCAGCAGTCTAGCGGGGGCCCTCTCCTACAATGAGCAGTTCTTC